These 24 T cell receptor beta chains came from one sample sequenced in a study of T cell responses to AZD1222 COVID-19 vaccine. Produced via immunoSEQ multiplex PCR; TCRdb's table is partial and in-frame only. The sample consists of some 140,000 clones, roughly 93% of them appearing once. The sample was peripheral blood, taken on day 0 of AZD1222 vaccination. These receptors were taken from an adult in good health.

The rearrangement joins TRBV19 to TRBJ1-1, with a tentative D call TRBD1 (6 bases). V was cut by 3 bases and J by 0 bases, with 11 bases left in between. Germline values: CDR1 LNHDA, CDR2 SQIVND (reference sequence). The CDR3 contains 15 residues. The CDR3 region is CASSIRRGLNTEAFF. The CDR3 DNA follows: TGTGCCAGTAGTATCCGCAGGGGACTGAACACTGAAGCTTTCTTT.

V and J are TRBV7-2 and TRBJ2-7; 9 bases fit TRBD1. Unmatched junction bases numbered 7, after V lost 2 bases and J lost 5 bases. This CDR3 is 15 amino acids long. CDR1 is SGHTA, CDR2 FQGNSA, per germline. CDR3 sequence reads: CASSLSRDRVDEQYF. The CDR3 DNA follows: TGTGCCAGCAGCTTATCCCGGGACAGGGTCGACGAGCAGTACTTC.

The J gene is TRBJ2-1, the V gene TRBV19, with 9 bases that match TRBD2. The CDR3 covers 17 residues. Germline V lookup: CDR1 LNHDA, CDR2 SQIVND (reference sequence). V trimming: 2 bases; J trimming: 0 bases; junction bases outside the gene matches: 5. The CDR3 reads CASSIFLAGNSYNEQFF. DNA for the CDR3: TGTGCCAGTAGTATATTTCTAGCGGGGAACTCCTACAATGAGCAGTTCTTC.

The chain couples TRBV7-2 to TRBJ2-7; TRBD1 agrees at 7 bases. The V and J ends lost 4 bases and 0 bases, in that order; junction bases with no gene match: 6. This CDR3 has 15 residues. The germline CDR1 and CDR2 sequences are SGHTA and FQGNSA. CDR3: CASSYGTAISYEQYF. CDR3 coding DNA: TGTGCCAGCAGCTACGGGACAGCCATCTCCTACGAGCAGTACTTC.

The count of this clone is one. This chain links TRBV20-1 with TRBJ2-7, with 7 bases matching TRBD2. The CDR3 is made up of 15 amino acids. CDR1 is DFQATT, CDR2 SNEGSKA, per germline (reference sequence). V lost 3 bases, J lost 2 bases, and 10 bases stayed unmatched. CDR3 loop: CSASDVELATYEQYF. CDR3 in DNA: TGCAGTGCTAGTGACGTGGAACTAGCGACCTACGAGCAGTACTTC.

The CDR3 DNA is TGTGCCAGCTCACCACCGGTAAATCAGGTAACTGAAGCTTTCTTT. This translates into CASSPPVNQVTEAFF. V is TRBV18 and J is TRBJ1-1; no reliable D call. V lost 0 bases and J 5 bases, leaving 13 bases between the germline ends. Germline CDR1 and CDR2: KGHSH and LQKENI. This CDR3 contains 15 residues.

V is TRBV7-8 and J is TRBJ1-1, with 7 bases that match TRBD1. Germline lookup yields CDR1 SGHVS and CDR2 FQNEAQ. This CDR3 contains 15 residues. J was trimmed by 1 base and V by 5 bases; bases with no gene match: 7. CDR3 in amino acids: CASSIQDRANTEAFF. DNA of the CDR3: TGTGCCAGCAGCATCCAAGACAGGGCGAACACTGAAGCTTTCTTT.

On this clone itself: One junction end does not reproduce the germline sequence, and a read error may be involved. The genes are TRBV10-1 and TRBJ1-3, with D tentatively TRBD1 (6 bases). From germline, CDR1 is WNHNN and CDR2 SYGVQD (reference sequence). This CDR3 is 10 amino acids long. The CDR3: CASSPDSLRF. As DNA, the CDR3 is TGCGCCAGCAGCCCGGACAGCCTACGCTTT.

This chain links TRBV28 with TRBJ1-3, with D tentatively TRBD1 (6 bases). The CDR3 contains 15 residues. Germline CDR1 MDHEN, CDR2 SYDVKM. The V end was cut by 6 bases, the J end by 9 bases, with 21 bases between. The CDR3 is CASSHQGPSVGTIYF. CDR3 in DNA: TGTGCCAGCAGCCATCAGGGGCCTAGTGTTGGCACCATATATTTT. The full variable domain, in which reference TRBV28 and TRBJ1-3 provide the parts outside the CDR3, is DVKVTQSSRYLVKRTGEKVFLECVQDMDHENMFWYRQDPGLGLRLIYFSYDVKMKEKGDIPEGYSVSREKKERFSLILESASTNQTSMYLCASSHQGPSVGTIYFGEGSWLTVV.

The rearrangement links TRBV10-3 to TRBJ2-6, with D perhaps TRBD1 (5 bases). The V end was cut by 3 bases, the J end by 4 bases, with 25 bases between. This CDR3 spans 20 amino acids. Germline assignment: CDR1 ENHRY and CDR2 SYGVKD. The CDR3 nucleotides are TGTGCCATCAGTGACCCCCCTCAGGGAATTCACTCTGGGGGGGCCAACGTCCTGACTTTC. Translation: CAISDPPQGIHSGGANVLTF.

This clone has just one count. The chain uses TRBV6-6 and TRBJ2-1, with TRBD2 identical over 13 bases. Trimming took 5 bases from V and 8 from J; bases not matched to a gene: 9. The germline gives CDR1 MNHNY, CDR2 SVGAGI (reference sequence). The CDR3 contains 16 residues. CDR3 loop: CASSRGLAGARYEQFF. For the CDR3, the DNA is TGTGCCAGCAGTCGAGGACTAGCGGGAGCTCGGTATGAGCAGTTCTTC.

A remark on this clone: Within the sample, other DNA sequences also encode this same CDR3. The CDR3 DNA is TGCGCCAGCAGCCAAGTTCTAGGGAATCAGCCCCAGCATTTT. It is translated as CASSQVLGNQPQHF. The genes are TRBV4-1 and TRBJ1-5, with no clear D. Germline assignment: CDR1 MGHRA and CDR2 YSYEKL. V was clipped by 1 base and J by 4 bases, with 8 bases between them. The CDR3 is made up of 14 amino acids.

V gene TRBV25-1 combines with J gene TRBJ2-1; TRBD2 aligns across 10 bases. The junction had 2 bases not matched to a gene; V was cut back by 7 bases and J by 2 bases. Germline V gene lookup returns CDR1 MGHDK and CDR2 SYGVNS. The CDR3 has 14 amino acids. Written as DNA, the CDR3 is TGTGCCAGCACAGCGGGAGGGGCCTACAATGAGCAGTTCTTC. Protein sequence: CASTAGGAYNEQFF. The entire variable domain, with the rest obtained from reference TRBV25-1 and TRBJ2-1, is as follows: EADIYQTPRYLVIGTGKKITLECSQTMGHDKMYWYQQDPGMELHLIHYSYGVNSTEKGDLSSESTVSRIRTEHFPLTLESARPSHTSQYLCASTAGGAYNEQFFGPGTRLTVL.

The genes are TRBV2 and TRBJ1-1, with D hard to call. Germline lookup yields CDR1 SNHLY and CDR2 FYNNEI. Trimming cost V 1 base and J 8 bases, with 11 bases left between them. This CDR3 is built from 13 residues. The CDR3 nucleotides read TGTGCCAGCAGTGAAGTCGTTGCGGGAGAAGCTTTCTTT. It is translated as CASSEVVAGEAFF.

This sequence joins TRBV19 and TRBJ2-3; D possibly corresponds to TRBD2 (5 bases). Germline CDR1 is LNHDA and CDR2 is SQIVND (reference sequence). V lost 5 bases and J lost 4, with 10 bases in between. This CDR3 has 13 amino acids. CDR3 protein: CASSAGHSDTQYF. DNA for the CDR3: TGTGCCAGTAGTGCGGGCCACTCAGATACGCAGTATTTT.

The gene calls are TRBV6-2 or TRBV6-3 and TRBJ2-1; 9 bases line up with TRBD2. Germline V gives CDR1 MNHEY, CDR2 SVGEGT. The trim removed 3 bases at V and 8 bases at J, leaving 8 bases unmatched. The CDR3 consists of 15 residues. The CDR3 loop reads CASSYGGRALDEQFF. The CDR3 DNA sequence: TGTGCCAGCAGTTATGGCGGGAGGGCCCTGGATGAGCAGTTCTTC.

V gene TRBV27 combines with J gene TRBJ2-3, with 12 positions matching TRBD2. J lost 4 bases, V lost 6 bases, and 8 bases had no gene match. CDR1 and CDR2 (germline): MNHEY, SMNVEV (reference sequence). The CDR3 runs to 16 residues. The CDR3, as DNA: TGTGCCAGCAGCCGCAGACTAGCGGGAGAAGCAGATACGCAGTATTTT. This encodes CASSRRLAGEADTQYF.

The CDR3 sequence is CASSPRETQYF. CDR3 bases: TGTGCCAGCTCACCTCGCGAGACCCAGTACTTC. The V call is TRBV18, the J call TRBJ2-5; D gene unclear. Germline V lookup: CDR1 KGHSH, CDR2 LQKENI. The ends were cut back, 3 bases at V and 5 bases at J, with 4 bases in the middle. This CDR3 has 11 residues.

Only one count was recorded for this clone. The CDR3 coding sequence is TGTGCCAGCAGCCGTGACAGGGTGGACGAAAAACTGTTTTTT. This codes for CASSRDRVDEKLFF. The chain is built from TRBV3-1 (or the pseudogene TRBV3-2) and TRBJ1-4; 7 bases line up with TRBD1. The CDR3 contains 14 residues. After removal of 4 bases from V and 8 bases from J, the junction contained 7 bases not matched to a gene. The germline gives CDR1 LGHDT, CDR2 YNNKEL (reference sequence).

This chain uses TRBV6-1 with TRBJ2-1; D possibly uses TRBD1 or TRBD2 (6 bases each). Germline V gene data show CDR1 as MNHNS and CDR2 as SASEGT. The CDR3 sequence is 15 residues long. Trimming shortened V by 0 bases and J by 7 bases, and 13 bases separated the two germline ends. CDR3 sequence: CASSEARGGLNEQFF. CDR3 nucleotide sequence: TGTGCCAGCAGTGAAGCGAGAGGGGGACTTAATGAGCAGTTCTTC.

This clone was seen only once. The J gene is TRBJ2-7, the V gene TRBV7-9; 8 positions match TRBD1. With 5 bases clipped from V and 4 bases from J, the junction kept 10 bases outside the gene matches. Germline V gives CDR1 SEHNR, CDR2 FQNEAQ (reference sequence). The length of the CDR3 is 15 residues. This CDR3 is CASSTSRTGRYEQYF. The DNA of the CDR3 is TGTGCCAGCAGCACCAGCCGGACAGGGCGGTACGAGCAGTACTTC.

The chain couples TRBV28 to TRBJ1-5; D is perhaps TRBD1 (5 bases). Germline V CDR1 and CDR2: MDHEN, SYDVKM. The CDR3 runs 17 residues. The V end was cut by 6 bases, the J end by 0 bases, with 18 bases between. The CDR3 DNA sequence: TGTGCCAGCAGCCCCAGCCAGGGTGTAAATAGCAATCAGCCCCAGCATTTT. The encoded protein is CASSPSQGVNSNQPQHF.

The gene calls are TRBV28 and TRBJ2-1; no clear D. The CDR3 spans 17 residues. Germline assignment: CDR1 MDHEN and CDR2 SYDVKM. V was pared by 3 bases and J by 2 bases, with 17 bases between. CDR3 sequence reads: CASSLANLPRAYNEQFF. The CDR3 DNA follows: TGTGCCAGCAGTTTGGCTAATCTACCTCGTGCCTACAATGAGCAGTTCTTC.

This clone is categorized as medium-sized. This sequence joins TRBV4-2 and TRBJ1-2; the D is unclear. Germline lookup yields CDR1 LGHNA and CDR2 YNFKEQ. With 1 base removed from V and 4 bases from J, the gap between germline ends came to 7 bases. The CDR3 has 13 amino acids. This chain's CDR3 is CASSQGAPYGYTF. DNA for the CDR3: TGTGCCAGCAGCCAAGGTGCCCCCTATGGCTACACCTTC.